This TCR beta chain came from a study of blood T cells in healthy people across ages. Study-level findings and limits: Because donor CMV status was unknown, expanded clonotype changes were possibly confounded.

V lost 1 base to trimming and J lost 1 base; unmatched junction nucleotides: 5. The CDR3 loop spans 18 amino acids. Per the germline V gene, CDR1 is LGHNA and CDR2 is YSLEER. Individuals who donated were healthy Caucasians from Russia aged roughly 6 to 90. A second PCR of about 7 to 12 cycles used a sample-barcoded 5' primer and a J-beta primer mix. A template-switch adaptor containing 12 random nucleotides labeled each cDNA molecule. All samples yielded 2.5 million or more CDR3-containing paired-end reads. Via MiXCR, TCRdb re-called the 5' RACE reads, giving one row per CDR3 protein. This repertoire shows approximately 1.5 million distinct CDR3 sequences, roughly two fifths found once; its top ten account for approximately 4.1%. A word on this clonotype: Its specificity is unknown.

The J gene is TRBJ2-1, the V gene TRBV4-3, with TRBD2 identical over 12 bases. Sequenced sample: blood. This TCR was recovered from a woman younger than 35 in good health. CDR3 residues: CASSQGLGLAGSYNEQFF. The CDR3 bases are TGCGCCAGCAGCCAAGGTTTGGGACTAGCGGGTTCCTACAATGAGCAGTTCTTC.